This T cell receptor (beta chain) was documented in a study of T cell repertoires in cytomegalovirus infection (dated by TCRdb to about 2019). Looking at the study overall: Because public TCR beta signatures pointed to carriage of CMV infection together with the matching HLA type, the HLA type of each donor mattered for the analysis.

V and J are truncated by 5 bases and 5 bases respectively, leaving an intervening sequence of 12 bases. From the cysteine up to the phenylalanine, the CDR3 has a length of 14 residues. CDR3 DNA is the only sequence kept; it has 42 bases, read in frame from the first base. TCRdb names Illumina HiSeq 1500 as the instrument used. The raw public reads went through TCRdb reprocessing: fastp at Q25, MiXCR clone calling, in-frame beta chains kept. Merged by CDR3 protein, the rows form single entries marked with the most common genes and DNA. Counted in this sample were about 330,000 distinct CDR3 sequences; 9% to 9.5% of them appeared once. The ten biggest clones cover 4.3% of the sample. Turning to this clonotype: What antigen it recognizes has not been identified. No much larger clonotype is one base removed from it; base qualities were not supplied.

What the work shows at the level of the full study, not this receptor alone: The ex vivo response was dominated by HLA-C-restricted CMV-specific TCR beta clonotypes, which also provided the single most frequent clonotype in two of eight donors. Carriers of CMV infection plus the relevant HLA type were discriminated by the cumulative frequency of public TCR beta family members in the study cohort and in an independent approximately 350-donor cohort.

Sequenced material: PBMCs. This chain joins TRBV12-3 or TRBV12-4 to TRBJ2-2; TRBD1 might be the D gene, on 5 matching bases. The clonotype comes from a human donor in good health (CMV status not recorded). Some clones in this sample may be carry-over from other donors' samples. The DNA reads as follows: TGTGCCAGCAGTCTGATAGCAGGGACCGGGGAGCTGTTTTTT. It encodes CASSLIAGTGELFF.